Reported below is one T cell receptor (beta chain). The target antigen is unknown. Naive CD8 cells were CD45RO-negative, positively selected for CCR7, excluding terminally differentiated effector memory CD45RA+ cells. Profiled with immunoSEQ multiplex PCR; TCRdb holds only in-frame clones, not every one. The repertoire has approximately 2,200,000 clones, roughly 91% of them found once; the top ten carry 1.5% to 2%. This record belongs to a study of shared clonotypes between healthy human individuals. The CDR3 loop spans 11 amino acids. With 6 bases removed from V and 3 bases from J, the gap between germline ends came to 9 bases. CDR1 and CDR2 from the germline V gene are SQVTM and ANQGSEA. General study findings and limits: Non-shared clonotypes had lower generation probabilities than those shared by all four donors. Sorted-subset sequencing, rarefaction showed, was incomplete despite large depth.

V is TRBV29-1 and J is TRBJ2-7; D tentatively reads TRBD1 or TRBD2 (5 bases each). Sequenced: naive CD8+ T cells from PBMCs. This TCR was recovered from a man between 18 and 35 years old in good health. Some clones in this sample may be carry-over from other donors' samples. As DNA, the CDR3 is TGCAGCGTCGGGGACGGCTACGAGCAGTACTTC. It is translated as CSVGDGYEQYF.